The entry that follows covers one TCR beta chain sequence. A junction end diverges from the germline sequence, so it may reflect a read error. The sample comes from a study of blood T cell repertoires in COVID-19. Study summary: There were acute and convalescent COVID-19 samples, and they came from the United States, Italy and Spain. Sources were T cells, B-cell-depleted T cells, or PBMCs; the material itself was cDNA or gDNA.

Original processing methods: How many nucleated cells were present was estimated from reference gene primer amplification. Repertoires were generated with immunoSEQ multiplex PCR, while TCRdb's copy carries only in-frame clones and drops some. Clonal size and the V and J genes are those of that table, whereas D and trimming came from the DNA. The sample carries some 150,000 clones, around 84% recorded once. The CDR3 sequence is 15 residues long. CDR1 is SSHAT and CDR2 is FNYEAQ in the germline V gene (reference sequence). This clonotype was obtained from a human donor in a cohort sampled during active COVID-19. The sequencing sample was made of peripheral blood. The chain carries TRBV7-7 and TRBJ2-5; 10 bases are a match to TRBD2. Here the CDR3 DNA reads TGTGCTAGCAGCTTTGGACTAGCGGCAGGCGAGACCCAGTACTTC. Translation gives CASSFGLAAGETQYF. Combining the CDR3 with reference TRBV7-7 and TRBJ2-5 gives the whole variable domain GAGVSQSPRYKVTKRGQDVTLRCDPISSHATLYWYQQALGQGPEFLTYFNYEAQPDKSGLPSDRFSAERPEGSISTLTIQRTEQRDSAMYRCASSFGLAAGETQYFGPGTRLLVL.